This T cell receptor (beta chain) was sequenced during a study of shared clonotypes between healthy human individuals (dated by TCRdb to about 2020). With respect to the entire study: The cohort included three men and two women between 18 and 49 years of age. For each donor, CD4 naive and CD4 memory were each run on three plates, CD8 naive on two plates, and CD8 memory on one plate. To estimate repertoire size and how much clonotype sharing occurs between individuals, the study deeply sequenced the blood TCR repertoires of five healthy adults. Libraries were prepared and TCR repertoires were sequenced by different laboratories using diverse techniques, in order to increase sequencing depth and limit assay-specific biases. Per donor, leukapheresis produced somewhere between about 0.85 and 10 billion PBMCs.

Using the deep immunoSEQ assay, multiplex PCR amplified TCR CDR3 regions from genomic DNA. Extracted genomic DNA from each cell subset was distributed evenly across all wells of several immunoSEQ 96-well plates, and each plate was treated as a replicate. Each replicate PCR for sorted subsets received roughly 0.2 ug genomic DNA, equal to around 32,000 T cell genomes. The purified libraries were quantified using a Qubit 3.0 fluorometer, sized with a Bioanalyzer 2100, and then quantified again using the KAPA Library Quantification kit. A separate single-read 150-cycle Illumina NextSeq 550 flow cell was used to sequence each immunoSEQ 96-well plate. In the authors' own workflow: Because only junctional sequences without quality scores were contained in the immunoSEQ output, filtering matching that applied to full-length reads could not be performed. Sequences were annotated with PyIR, a Python wrapper for IgBLAST v1.9, and V/J genes and CDR3 were assigned using IMGT germline references. Any read was removed if the V/J assignment was weak (E-value above 1e-6), the CDR3 was missing, or the read contained stop codons, out-of-frame junctions, or ambiguous translated residues. V3J clonotypes were defined as sequences sharing the same inferred V gene, J gene, and CDR3 amino acid sequence. Percentage overlap between repertoires was calculated by dividing the number of shared unique clonotypes by the size of the smaller repertoire. Repertoire richness was assessed with RTK rarefaction, the Chao1 estimator, and Recon v2.1 estimates of unobserved clonotypes. For all TCRbeta clonotypes obtained by the gDNA method from several donors, generation probabilities were computed with OLGA. TCRdb carries this immuneACCESS record with in-frame sequences only. Its versions omit some clonotypes, under half of them owing to an unresolved V gene in the studies checked, with the rest unexplained. The V and J calls and clone size come from that table; D and trimming were worked out from the DNA. The sample table holds 2 million to 3 million clones, of which over 85% were seen once. Together, the top ten hold 0.35% to 0.45% of the sample.

The CDR3 has 14 amino acids, counting the end cysteine and phenylalanine. Just the 42-base CDR3 DNA is kept, in frame starting at base 1. In the germline V gene, CDR1 corresponds to KGHSH and CDR2 to LQKENI. The trim is 3 bases for V and 5 bases for J, with a gap of 13 bases between the germline ends. Beyond this particular receptor, the publication reports: Based on pairwise subsampling, the degree of clonotype sharing among donors was expected to be affected by sequencing depth. Only blood was sampled, and tissue TCR repertoires likely differ from those in blood. About 4.5% of naive CD4, approximately 3.7% of naive CD8, roughly 2.5% of memory CD4, and 0.35% to 0.5% of memory CD8 clonotypes were shared across a few donors. Rarefaction of sorted-subset datasets indicated incomplete sequencing despite the large sequencing depth. Compared with non-shared clonotypes, the clonotypes found in all four sorted-subset donors had higher generation probabilities. The small number of donors limited the genetic and exposure-history diversity represented. Larger estimated clonotype richness was generally found for naive subsets than for memory subsets.

Donors were healthy HIV-negative adults with no recently reported acute infections or vaccinations. Every donor was a Caucasian adult residing in Nashville, Tennessee, USA. CD4+ T cells were enriched through magnetic negative selection, after which naive cells were positively selected on CD45RA and the remaining negative fraction served as the memory subset. Blood was collected by leukapheresis, and PBMCs were isolated by Ficoll-Histopaque density gradient centrifugation and then cryopreserved in liquid nitrogen vapor phase. Purity and quantity of every magnetically sorted T cell population were checked by analytical flow cytometry. Genomic DNA was isolated from every sorted fraction and measured by UV absorbance on a Nanodrop 2000c. About this clone: Its specific antigen is unknown. There are no base qualities to consult, and no much larger clone falls within one base.

The rearrangement combines TRBV18 with TRBJ2-5; a weak D assignment points to TRBD2 (6 bases agree). The clonotype comes from a man in his late teens or twenties in good health. Some clones in this sample may be carry-over from other donors' samples. The sequenced sample consisted of naive CD4+ T cells from PBMCs. The sample's cell subset or site label, in plain terms: CD45RA+ positively selected. The DNA reads TGTGCCAGCTCACCTCCCGGGACTCCGGAGACCCAGTACTTC. The translation is CASSPPGTPETQYF.